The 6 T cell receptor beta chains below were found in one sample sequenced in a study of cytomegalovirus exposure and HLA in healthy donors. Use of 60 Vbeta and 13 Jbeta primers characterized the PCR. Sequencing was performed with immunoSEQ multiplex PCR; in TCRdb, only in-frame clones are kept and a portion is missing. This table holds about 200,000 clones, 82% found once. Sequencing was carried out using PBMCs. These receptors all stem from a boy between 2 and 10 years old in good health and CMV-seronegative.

CDR3 DNA: TGTGCCAGCAGCCTCTCTAGCTATAATGAGCAGTTCTTC. This sequence encodes CASSLSSYNEQFF. V and J are TRBV7-2 and TRBJ2-1, with D perhaps TRBD2 (5 bases). CDR3 length equals 13 residues. CDR1 and CDR2 (germline): SGHTA, FQGNSA. The V end lost 5 bases, the J end lost 7 bases, and 12 bases lay between the germline ends. The full variable domain, completed using reference TRBV7-2 and TRBJ2-1, is GAGVSQSPSNKVTEKGKDVELRCDPISGHTALYWYRQSLGQGLEFLIYFQGNSAPDKSGLPSDRFSAERTGGSVSTLTIQRTQQEDSAVYLCASSLSSYNEQFFGPGTRLTVL.

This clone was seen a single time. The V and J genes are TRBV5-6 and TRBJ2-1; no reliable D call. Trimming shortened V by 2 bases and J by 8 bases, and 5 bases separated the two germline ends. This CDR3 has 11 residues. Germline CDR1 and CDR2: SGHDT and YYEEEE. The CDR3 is CASSLEDEQFF. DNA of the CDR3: TGTGCCAGCAGCTTAGAGGATGAGCAGTTCTTC.

CDR3 residues: CASSSDTPGQLGYGYTF. DNA for the CDR3: TGCGCCAGCAGCTCCGACACTCCGGGACAGTTAGGGTATGGCTACACCTTC. This rearrangement joins TRBV5-1 to TRBJ1-2; 7 positions agree with TRBD1. CDR1 and CDR2 (germline): SGHRS, YFSETQ. The CDR3 runs to 17 residues. V lost 3 bases, J lost 5 bases, and 16 bases stayed unmatched.

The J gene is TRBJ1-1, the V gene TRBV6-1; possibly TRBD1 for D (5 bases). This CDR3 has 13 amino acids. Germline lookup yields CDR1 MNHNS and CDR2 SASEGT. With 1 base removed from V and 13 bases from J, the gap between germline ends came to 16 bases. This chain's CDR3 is CASSEGTPRGGFF. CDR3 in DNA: TGTGCCAGCAGTGAAGGGACGCCCCGGGGGGGTTTCTTT.

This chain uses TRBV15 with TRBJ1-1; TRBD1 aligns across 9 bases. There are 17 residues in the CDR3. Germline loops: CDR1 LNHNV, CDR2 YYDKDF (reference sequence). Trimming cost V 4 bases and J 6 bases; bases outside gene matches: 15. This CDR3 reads CATSTTKTTGGTAEAFF. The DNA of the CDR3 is TGTGCCACCAGCACAACGAAAACGACAGGGGGGACGGCTGAAGCTTTCTTT.

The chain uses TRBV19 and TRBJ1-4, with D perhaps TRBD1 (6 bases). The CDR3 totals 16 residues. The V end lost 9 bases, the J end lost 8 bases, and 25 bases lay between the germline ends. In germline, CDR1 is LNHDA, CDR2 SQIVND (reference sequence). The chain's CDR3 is CASRQNREGFGEKLFF. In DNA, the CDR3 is TGTGCCAGCAGACAGAACAGGGAGGGGTTTGGAGAAAAACTGTTTTTT.